This section outlines one TCR beta chain sequence together with its context. Clones were sequenced by immunoSEQ multiplex PCR, and TCRdb holds only the in-frame ones, with some missing. Among about 330,000 clones listed, roughly 87% were seen once. This sample was included in a study of blood T cell repertoires in COVID-19. Cohort 3 donors were reported recovered after two negative PCRs, clearance, or symptom resolution. Per germline, CDR1 SQVTM and CDR2 ANQGSEA. CDR3 length: 15 amino acids. V lost 8 bases and J lost 3; bases outside the gene matches: 12. The V gene is TRBV29-1, the J gene TRBJ1-5; 8 bases are shared with TRBD1. Sequencing was done on a sample of PBMCs or T cells enriched from blood (not recorded which). The TCR was taken from a woman in her twenties or thirties who had recovered from COVID-19. CDR3 protein: CSPCAGQETNQPQHF. Written as DNA, the CDR3 is TGCAGCCCCTGTGCGGGACAGGAGACCAATCAGCCCCAGCATTTT. The entire variable domain, with the rest obtained from reference TRBV29-1 and TRBJ1-5, is as follows: SAVISQKPSRDICQRGTSLTIQCQVDSQVTMMFWYRQQPGQSLTLIATANQGSEATYESGFVIDKFPISRPNLTFSTLTVSNMSPEDSSIYLCSPCAGQETNQPQHFGDGTRLSIL.